Described below is a single TCR beta chain sequence and its context. As processed by the authors: Nucleated cell counts were estimated from reference gene primer amplification. Libraries were prepared by immunoSEQ multiplex PCR; TCRdb keeps only in-frame clonotypes and omits some of them. D and trimming come from the DNA, and the V and J calls and clone size come from that table. The sample contains approximately 80,000 clones, 65% to 90% of which appear only once. The sample is drawn from a study of blood T cell repertoires in COVID-19. Germline CDR1 SGDLS, CDR2 YYNGEE. V trimming: 0 bases; J trimming: 7 bases; junction bases outside the gene matches: 6. The CDR3 length is 14 residues.

The V call is TRBV9, the J call TRBJ1-1, with TRBD1 matching over 7 bases. Sequencing used peripheral blood. The receptor comes from a man between 45 and 60 years old with COVID-19, enrolled during active disease. As DNA, the CDR3 is TGTGCCAGCAGCGTAGGGGCAGGGGGGAATGAAGCTTTCTTT. Its translation: CASSVGAGGNEAFF.